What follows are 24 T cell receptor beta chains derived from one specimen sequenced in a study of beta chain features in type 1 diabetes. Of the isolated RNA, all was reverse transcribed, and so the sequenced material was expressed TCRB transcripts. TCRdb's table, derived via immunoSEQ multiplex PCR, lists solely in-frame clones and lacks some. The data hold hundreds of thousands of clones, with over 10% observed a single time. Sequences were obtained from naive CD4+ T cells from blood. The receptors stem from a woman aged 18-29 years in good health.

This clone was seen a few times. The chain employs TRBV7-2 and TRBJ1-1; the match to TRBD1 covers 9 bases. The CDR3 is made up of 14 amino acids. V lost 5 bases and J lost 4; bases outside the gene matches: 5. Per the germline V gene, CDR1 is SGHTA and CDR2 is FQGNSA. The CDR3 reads CASSLQGASTEAFF. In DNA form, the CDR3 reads TGTGCCAGCAGCCTACAGGGGGCTAGCACTGAAGCTTTCTTT.

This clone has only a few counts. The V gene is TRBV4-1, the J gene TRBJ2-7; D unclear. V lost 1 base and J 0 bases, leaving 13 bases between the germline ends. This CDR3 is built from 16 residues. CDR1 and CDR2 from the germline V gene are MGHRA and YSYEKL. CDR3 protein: CASSQGYRPYSYEQYF. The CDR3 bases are TGCGCCAGCAGCCAAGGATATCGGCCCTACTCCTACGAGCAGTACTTC.

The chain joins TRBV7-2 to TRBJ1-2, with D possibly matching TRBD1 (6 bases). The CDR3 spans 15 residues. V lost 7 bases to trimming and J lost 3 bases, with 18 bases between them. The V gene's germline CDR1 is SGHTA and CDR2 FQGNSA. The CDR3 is CASTPNAQGYYGYTF. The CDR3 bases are TGTGCCAGCACACCGAACGCACAGGGTTACTATGGCTACACCTTC.

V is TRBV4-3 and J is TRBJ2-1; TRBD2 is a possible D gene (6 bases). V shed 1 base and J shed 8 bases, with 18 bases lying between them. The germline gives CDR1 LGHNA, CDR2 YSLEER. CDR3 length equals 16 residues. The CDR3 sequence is CASSQVLAGRVYEQFF. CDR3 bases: TGCGCCAGCAGCCAAGTTCTGGCGGGGAGAGTCTATGAGCAGTTCTTC.

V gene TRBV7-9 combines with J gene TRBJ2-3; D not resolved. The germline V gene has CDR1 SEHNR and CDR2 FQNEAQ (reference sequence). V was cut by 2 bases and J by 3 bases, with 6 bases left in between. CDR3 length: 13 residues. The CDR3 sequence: CASSLTATDTQYF. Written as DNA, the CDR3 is TGTGCCAGCAGCTTAACAGCTACAGATACGCAGTATTTT.

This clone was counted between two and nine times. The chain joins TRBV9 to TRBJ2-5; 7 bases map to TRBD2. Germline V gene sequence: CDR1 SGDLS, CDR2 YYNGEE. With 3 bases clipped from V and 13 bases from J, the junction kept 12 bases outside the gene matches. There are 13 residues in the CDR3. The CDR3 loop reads CASSATPTSDRYF. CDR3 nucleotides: TGTGCCAGCAGCGCAACCCCAACTAGCGATCGGTACTTC. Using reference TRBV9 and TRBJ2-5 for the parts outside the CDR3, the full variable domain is DSGVTQTPKHLITATGQRVTLRCSPRSGDLSVYWYQQSLDQGLQFLIQYYNGEERAKGNILERFSAQQFPDLHSELNLSSLELGDSALYFCASSATPTSDRYFGPGTRLLVL.

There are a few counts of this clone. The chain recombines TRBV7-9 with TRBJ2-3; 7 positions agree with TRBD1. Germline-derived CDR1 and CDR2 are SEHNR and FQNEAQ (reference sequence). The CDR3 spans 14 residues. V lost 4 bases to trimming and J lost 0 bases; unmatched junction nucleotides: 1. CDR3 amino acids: CASSSDRSTDTQYF. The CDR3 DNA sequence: TGTGCCAGCAGCTCGGACAGGAGCACAGATACGCAGTATTTT.

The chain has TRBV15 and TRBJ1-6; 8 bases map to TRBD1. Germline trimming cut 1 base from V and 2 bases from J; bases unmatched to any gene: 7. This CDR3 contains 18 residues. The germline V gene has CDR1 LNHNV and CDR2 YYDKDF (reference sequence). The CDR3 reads CATSRVRTGSAYNSPLHF. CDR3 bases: TGTGCCACCAGCAGAGTTAGGACAGGGAGCGCCTATAATTCACCCCTCCACTTT.

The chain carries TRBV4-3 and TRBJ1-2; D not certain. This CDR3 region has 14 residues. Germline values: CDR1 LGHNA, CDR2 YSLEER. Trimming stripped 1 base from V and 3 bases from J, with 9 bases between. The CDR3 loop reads CASSQVVADYGYTF. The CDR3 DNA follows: TGCGCCAGCAGCCAAGTAGTGGCAGACTATGGCTACACCTTC.

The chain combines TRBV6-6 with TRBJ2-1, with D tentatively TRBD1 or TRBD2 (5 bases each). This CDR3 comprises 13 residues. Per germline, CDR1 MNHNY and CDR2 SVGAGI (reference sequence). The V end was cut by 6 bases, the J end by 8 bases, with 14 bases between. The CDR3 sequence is CASSYRLGDEQFF. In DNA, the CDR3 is TGTGCCAGCAGCTACAGGCTGGGGGATGAGCAGTTCTTC.

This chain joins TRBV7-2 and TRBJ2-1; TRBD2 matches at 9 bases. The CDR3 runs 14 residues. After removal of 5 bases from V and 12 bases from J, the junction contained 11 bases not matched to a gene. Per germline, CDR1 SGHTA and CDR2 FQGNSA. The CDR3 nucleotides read TGTGCCAGCAGCAAACAGCGGGAGGCCCTCGCGCAGTTCTTC. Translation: CASSKQREALAQFF.

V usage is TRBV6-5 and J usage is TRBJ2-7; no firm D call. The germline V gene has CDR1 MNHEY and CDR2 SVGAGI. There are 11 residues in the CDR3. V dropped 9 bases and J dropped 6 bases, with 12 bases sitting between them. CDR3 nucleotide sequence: TGTGCCAGTCCGCGACTTGCCGAGCAGTACGTC. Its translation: CASPRLAEQYV.

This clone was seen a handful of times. The CDR3 reads CAWRIRGDQPQHF. The CDR3, as DNA: TGTGCCTGGAGGATCAGGGGAGATCAGCCCCAGCATTTT. The rearrangement joins TRBV30 to TRBJ1-5; TRBD1 might be the D (6 bases). Germline V gives CDR1 GTSNPN, CDR2 SVGIG (reference sequence). The CDR3 runs to 13 residues. V dropped 3 bases and J dropped 5 bases, with 11 bases sitting between them.

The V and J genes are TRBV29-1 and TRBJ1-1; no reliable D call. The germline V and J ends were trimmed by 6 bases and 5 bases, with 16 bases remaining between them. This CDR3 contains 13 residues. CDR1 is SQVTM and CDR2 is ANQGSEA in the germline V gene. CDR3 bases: TGCAGCGTCCAAGACACCCTAGGAACTGAAGCTTTCTTT. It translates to CSVQDTLGTEAFF.

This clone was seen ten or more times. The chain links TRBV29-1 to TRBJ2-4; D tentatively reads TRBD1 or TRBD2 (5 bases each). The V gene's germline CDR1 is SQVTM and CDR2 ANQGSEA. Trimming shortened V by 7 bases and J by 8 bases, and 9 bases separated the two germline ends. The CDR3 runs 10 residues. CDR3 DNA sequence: TGCAGCGCGGGACGGGACATTCAGTACTTC. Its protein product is CSAGRDIQYF.

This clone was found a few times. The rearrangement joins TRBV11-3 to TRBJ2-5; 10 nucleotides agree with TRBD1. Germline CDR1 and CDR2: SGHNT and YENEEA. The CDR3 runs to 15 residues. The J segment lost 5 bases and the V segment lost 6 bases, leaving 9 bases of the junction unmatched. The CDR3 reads CASRHRDRGLETQYF. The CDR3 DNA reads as TGTGCCAGCAGGCACCGGGACAGGGGTTTGGAGACCCAGTACTTC.

Here the CDR3 DNA reads TGTGCCAGCAGCGCTAGCCCATTACGCTCCTACAATGAGCAGTTCTTC. Protein sequence: CASSASPLRSYNEQFF. The V gene is TRBV28, the J gene TRBJ2-1; D possibly corresponds to TRBD2 (5 bases). The CDR3 sequence is 16 residues long. V was clipped by 6 bases and J by 0 bases, with 15 bases between them. Germline V gene data show CDR1 as MDHEN and CDR2 as SYDVKM.

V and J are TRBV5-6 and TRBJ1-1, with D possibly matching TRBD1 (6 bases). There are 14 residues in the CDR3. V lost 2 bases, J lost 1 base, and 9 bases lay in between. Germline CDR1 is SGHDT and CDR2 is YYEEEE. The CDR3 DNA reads TGTGCCAGCAGCTTCGGACAGCCGAACACTGAAGCTTTCTTT. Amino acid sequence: CASSFGQPNTEAFF.

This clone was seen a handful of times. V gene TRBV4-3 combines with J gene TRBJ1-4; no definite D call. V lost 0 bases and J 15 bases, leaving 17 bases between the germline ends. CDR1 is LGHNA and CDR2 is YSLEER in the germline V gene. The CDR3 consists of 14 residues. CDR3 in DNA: TGCGCCAGCAGCCAAGATCGGAGAGGGCATCGGGTGTTTTTT. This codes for CASSQDRRGHRVFF.

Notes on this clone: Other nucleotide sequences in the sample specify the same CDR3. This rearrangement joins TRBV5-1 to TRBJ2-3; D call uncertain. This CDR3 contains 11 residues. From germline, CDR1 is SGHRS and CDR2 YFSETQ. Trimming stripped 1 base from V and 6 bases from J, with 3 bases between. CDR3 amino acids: CASSLRDTQYF. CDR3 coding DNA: TGCGCCAGCAGCTTGCGTGATACGCAGTATTTT.

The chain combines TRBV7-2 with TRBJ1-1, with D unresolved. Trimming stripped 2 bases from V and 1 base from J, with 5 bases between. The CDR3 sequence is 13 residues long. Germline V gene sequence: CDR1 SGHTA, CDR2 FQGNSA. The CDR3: CASSLTRNTEAFF. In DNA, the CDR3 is TGTGCCAGCAGCTTAACCAGGAACACTGAAGCTTTCTTT.

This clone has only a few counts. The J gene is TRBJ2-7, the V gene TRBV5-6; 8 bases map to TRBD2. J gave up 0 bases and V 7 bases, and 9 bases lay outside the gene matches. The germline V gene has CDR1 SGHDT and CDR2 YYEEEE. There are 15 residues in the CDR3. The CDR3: CASGDAAGASYEQYF. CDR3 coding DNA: TGTGCCAGCGGCGATGCAGCGGGGGCCTCCTACGAGCAGTACTTC.

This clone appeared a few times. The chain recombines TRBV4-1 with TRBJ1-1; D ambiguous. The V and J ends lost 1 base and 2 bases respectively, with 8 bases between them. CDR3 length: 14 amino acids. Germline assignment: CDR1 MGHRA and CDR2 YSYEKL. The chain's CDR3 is CASSQVMLNTEAFF. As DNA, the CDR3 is TGCGCCAGCAGCCAAGTCATGCTAAACACTGAAGCTTTCTTT.

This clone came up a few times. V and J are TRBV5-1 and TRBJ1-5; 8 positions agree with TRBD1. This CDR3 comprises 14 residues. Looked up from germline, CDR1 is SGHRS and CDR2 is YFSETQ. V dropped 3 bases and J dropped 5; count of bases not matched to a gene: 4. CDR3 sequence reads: CASSSGQGDQPQHF. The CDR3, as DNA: TGCGCCAGCAGCTCAGGACAGGGAGATCAGCCCCAGCATTTT.